This T cell receptor (beta chain) appears in the sequencing data of a study of blood T cell repertoires in COVID-19 (dated by TCRdb to 2020 to 2022). With regard to the full study: Collaborator samples came from the United States, Italy and Spain and covered acute and convalescent phases of COVID-19. The material from the prospective study consisted of cDNA or gDNA derived from T cells, B-cell-depleted T cells, or PBMCs. Deeply sampled blood TCRbeta repertoires from subjects exposed to, actively infected with, or recovered from COVID-19 were included in the dataset. The repertoires were released in a freely available public database meant as a resource for research on the immune response to SARS-CoV-2. Samples came from the ongoing ImmuneRACE study (first 160 participants) plus 1,254 subjects from 6 global collaborators. The sample metadata nearly always contained a de-identified subject ID, COVID-19 status, age in years and sex. HLA class I and class II types, where available, came from metadata supplied by the sample provider rather than from assay-based typing.

Unmatched junction bases come to 15, with V trimmed by 4 bases and J by 5 bases. The CDR3 measures 17 amino acids from cysteine to phenylalanine. Here the CDR3 DNA is all that survives: 51 bases in frame from base 1. CDR1 and CDR2 were assigned from the germline V gene (reference sequence) as LNHNV and YYDKDF. TCRbeta CDR3 regions were amplified from genomic DNA by means of the immunoSEQ Assay, a bias-controlled multiplex PCR. Concerning the study's data processing: The number of nucleated cells in each sample was estimated by amplification of reference gene primers within the assay. Sequence reads were collapsed and filtered to measure the absolute abundance of every unique TCRbeta CDR3 rearrangement. For each sample, productive Simpson clonality was calculated as the square root of Simpson's diversity index over productive rearrangements. Sourced from immuneACCESS, this table was stored by TCRdb with only in-frame sequences that have V and J called. A share of the clones is absent; for the studies checked, an unresolved V gene accounts for under half, and the remainder has no known explanation. V, J and clone size are taken as reported in that table, and D and trimming were inferred from the DNA itself. This sample comprises a few hundred thousand clones, approximately 86% of them detected only once. 3% to 4% of the sample is in the top ten clones.

Turning to this clone: Its antigen specificity is not known. Base qualities are not recorded, but no much larger clone differs from it by a single base.

Overall study outcomes, separate from this receptor: The quantity of clinical and demographic metadata differed by source and by participant and was supplied without curation.

Whole blood was collected in K2EDTA tubes by collaborating institutions according to the institutions' own protocols. For TCRbeta analysis, collaborators shipped samples in one of three forms: frozen whole blood, isolated PBMCs, or DNA extracted from either of those sample types. The TCR comes from a woman of 80 years or more with acute or convalescent COVID-19. Recombination connected TRBV15 to TRBJ2-3, with 7 central nucleotides matching TRBD2. The material sequenced was peripheral blood. The CDR3 reads CATSIRLRVGGGDTQYF. The DNA sequence reads TGTGCCACCAGCATTCGCCTACGAGTGGGGGGGGGAGATACGCAGTATTTT.